These T cell receptor beta chains were read from a single sample in a study of T cell responses to AZD1222 COVID-19 vaccine. Measured with immunoSEQ multiplex PCR; TCRdb has only the in-frame clones, and not every one. Of approximately 100,000 clones in the sample, roughly 87% were seen once. Source: peripheral blood, taken 28 days after the second AZD1222 dose. The receptor set was obtained from an adult who received the AZD1222 COVID-19 vaccine. Each CDR3 is given with its conserved first and last residue. D genes are given only for firm matches. Clone size appears in some rows only: once, few, many, or a class for an expanded clone.

J,V,D,size,CDR3,DNA
TRBJ2-1,TRBV5-4,TRBD2,-,CASSLANGGFSYNEQFF,TGTGCCAGCAGCTTGGCCAACGGGGGGTTCTCCTACAATGAGCAGTTCTTC
TRBJ2-3,TRBV11-2,TRBD2,-,CASSLGAGGLTDTQYF,TGTGCCAGCAGCTTAGGGGCGGGGGGACTCACAGATACGCAGTATTTT
TRBJ1-6,TRBV6-5,TRBD1,once,CASSLETGNSPLHF,TGTGCCAGCAGCCTGGAGACAGGGAATTCACCCCTCCACTTT
TRBJ2-3,TRBV15,-,-,CATSRGDGITDTQYF,TGTGCCACCAGCAGAGGTGACGGAATCACAGATACGCAGTATTTT
TRBJ1-2,TRBV10-3,-,-,CAISAQHNYGYTF,TGTGCCATCAGTGCACAACATAACTATGGCTACACCTTC
TRBJ2-5,TRBV7-6,TRBD2,-,CASSPSPMTSYQETQYF,TGTGCCAGCAGCCCATCCCCCATGACTAGCTACCAAGAGACCCAGTACTTC
TRBJ1-5,TRBV18,TRBD1,-,CASSAGGDQPQHF,TGTGCCAGCTCAGCAGGGGGCGATCAGCCCCAGCATTTT
TRBJ2-5,TRBV7-2,TRBD2,-,CASSFPGGQETQYF,TGTGCCAGCAGCTTCCCGGGGGGGCAAGAGACCCAGTACTTC
TRBJ2-7,TRBV6-5,-,-,CASSPRSHWDEQYF,TGTGCCAGCAGTCCCCGGAGTCACTGGGACGAGCAGTACTTC
TRBJ2-2,TRBV7-2,-,-,CASSLLGAANTGELFF,TGTGCCAGCAGCTTATTGGGGGCAGCGAACACCGGGGAGCTGTTTTTT
TRBJ2-2,TRBV19,-,-,CASSRRDGANTGELFF,TGTGCCAGTAGTCGACGCGACGGAGCGAACACCGGGGAGCTGTTTTTT
TRBJ1-1,TRBV19,-,-,CASSLLSGASQEAFF,TGTGCCAGTAGTTTACTCTCGGGGGCCTCCCAGGAAGCTTTCTTT
TRBJ1-4,TRBV14,-,-,CASSELMGAGEKLFF,TGTGCCAGCAGCGAATTAATGGGGGCTGGTGAAAAACTGTTTTTT
TRBJ2-7,TRBV7-2,-,-,CASRFGGAYEQYF,TGTGCCAGCAGATTCGGGGGTGCATACGAGCAGTACTTC
TRBJ2-7,TRBV11-2,TRBD1,-,CASSLTGVNEQYF,TGTGCCAGCAGCTTAACAGGGGTCAACGAGCAGTACTTC
TRBJ2-7,TRBV9,-,-,CASSVGTSLSYEQYF,TGTGCCAGCAGCGTAGGGACGTCATTATCCTACGAGCAGTACTTC
TRBJ2-1,TRBV6-5,TRBD1,-,CASTGTGRGNEQFF,TGTGCCAGCACCGGGACAGGGAGGGGCAATGAGCAGTTCTTC
TRBJ2-3,TRBV6-2/TRBV6-3,TRBD1,once,CASSYWGQGSDTQYF,TGTGCCAGCAGTTACTGGGGACAGGGGTCAGATACGCAGTATTTT
TRBJ1-5,TRBV7-2,-,-,CASSLAHRTGNQPQHF,TGTGCCAGCAGCTTAGCCCACCGGACAGGCAATCAGCCCCAGCATTTT
TRBJ2-3,TRBV7-9,-,-,CASRATGGSTDTQYF,TGTGCCAGCAGGGCCACGGGCGGGAGCACAGATACGCAGTATTTT
TRBJ1-6,TRBV18,TRBD1,-,CASSPDQQGAGSPLHF,TGTGCCAGCTCACCCGACCAACAGGGGGCGGGTTCACCCCTCCACTTT
TRBJ1-6,TRBV19,-,-,CASSRTGGQSPLHF,TGTGCCAGTAGTCGCACTGGTGGACAGTCACCCCTCCACTTT
TRBJ1-1,TRBV19,-,-,CASRGGPPGEAFF,TGTGCCAGTAGAGGGGGGCCTCCTGGAGAAGCTTTCTTT
TRBJ2-5,TRBV2,-,-,CATSRGQQQETQYF,TGTGCCACCTCACGGGGGCAGCAGCAAGAGACCCAGTACTTC
TRBJ1-5,TRBV24-1,TRBD1,-,CATTRDRGHQPQHF,TGTGCCACCACCCGGGACAGGGGGCATCAGCCCCAGCATTTT
TRBJ2-1,TRBV18,TRBD2,-,CASSLLVGLDNEQFF,TGTGCCAGCTCACTACTAGTGGGACTAGACAATGAGCAGTTCTTC
TRBJ1-2,TRBV5-5,-,few,CASSFDPPGGYTF,TGTGCCAGCAGCTTCGACCCACCCGGGGGCTACACCTTC
TRBJ2-7,TRBV27,-,-,CASSRPGASYEQYF,TGTGCCAGCAGTCGGCCGGGGGCGTCCTACGAGCAGTACTTC
TRBJ1-4,TRBV9,-,once,CASSAAAGREKLFF,TGTGCCAGCAGCGCCGCGGCCGGCAGAGAAAAACTGTTTTTT
TRBJ1-1,TRBV9,-,-,CASSFRPALDTEAFF,TGTGCCAGCAGCTTCCGTCCTGCTTTGGACACTGAAGCTTTCTTT
TRBJ2-6,TRBV19,-,-,CATSLANVLTF,TGTGCCACCAGTTTGGCCAACGTCCTGACTTTC
TRBJ1-1,TRBV7-8,TRBD1,-,CASSPGQGGFGFF,TGTGCCAGCAGCCCGGGACAGGGGGGATTTGGTTTCTTT
TRBJ1-4,TRBV11-2,-,-,CASSLKGTQPATNEKLFF,TGTGCCAGCAGCCTAAAAGGAACCCAACCGGCAACTAATGAAAAACTGTTTTTT
TRBJ2-7,TRBV6-5,TRBD1,-,CASSSPARTGYEQYF,TGTGCCAGCAGTTCCCCGGCCAGGACAGGGTACGAGCAGTACTTC
TRBJ2-3,TRBV5-1,TRBD2,-,CASSPLAGGQFGQYF,TGCGCCAGCAGCCCACTAGCGGGGGGGCAATTTGGGCAGTATTTT
TRBJ1-1,TRBV19,-,-,CATSGPMNTEAFF,TGTGCCACTTCAGGGCCCATGAACACTGAAGCTTTCTTT
TRBJ1-2,TRBV9,-,-,CASSAVPPTNYGYTF,TGTGCCAGCAGCGCAGTCCCGCCAACTAACTATGGCTACACCTTC
TRBJ2-7,TRBV2,-,-,CASSELWNEQYF,TGTGCCAGCAGTGAACTTTGGAACGAGCAGTACTTC
TRBJ1-2,TRBV20-1,-,-,CSASQNYGYTF,TGCAGTGCTAGCCAGAACTATGGCTACACCTTC
TRBJ2-3,TRBV6-5,TRBD2,-,CASRGGGAVDTQYF,TGTGCCAGCAGGGGCGGGGGGGCTGTAGATACGCAGTATTTT
TRBJ1-3,TRBV7-9,-,-,CATKEPGTGNTIYF,TGTGCCACCAAAGAACCAGGGACTGGAAACACCATATATTTT
TRBJ1-5,TRBV7-2,TRBD1,-,CASSTRGTVSNQPQHF,TGTGCCAGCAGCACTCGAGGGACAGTTAGCAATCAGCCCCAGCATTTT
TRBJ2-7,TRBV2,-,-,CASSEAYAARAPYEQYF,TGTGCCAGCAGTGAAGCGTATGCCGCGAGGGCCCCCTACGAGCAGTACTTC
TRBJ1-2,TRBV5-1,-,-,CASSPINYGYTF,TGCGCCAGCAGCCCCATCAACTATGGCTACACCTTC
TRBJ2-7,TRBV5-6,-,-,CASSLAETQGLYEQYF,TGTGCCAGCAGCTTGGCTGAGACCCAGGGGCTCTACGAGCAGTACTTC
TRBJ2-7,TRBV2,-,-,CASSWATYEQYF,TGTGCCAGCAGCTGGGCCACCTACGAGCAGTACTTC
TRBJ2-5,TRBV25-1,TRBD1,-,CASSAWDRGGETQYF,TGTGCCAGCAGCGCTTGGGACAGGGGGGGAGAGACCCAGTACTTC